The rows below give T cell receptor beta chains drawn from one sample of a study of blood T cell repertoires in COVID-19. Clones were read by immunoSEQ multiplex PCR, and TCRdb kept only the in-frame ones, dropping some. The data show some 300,000 clones, 80% to 90% seen once. Source material: peripheral blood. The receptors come from a woman aged 45 to 65 with COVID-19, enrolled during active disease. Both conserved end residues are part of each CDR3. Each record gives: J gene, clone size, V gene, D gene, CDR3 DNA, CDR3 protein. The D gene is left open where the match is weak. Clone size is given for some rows only: seen once, a few or many times, or a class if the clone is expanded.

J: TRBJ2-3; size: NA; V: TRBV7-7; D: TRBD2; DNA: TGTGCTAGCAGCTTAGCGCCCGGGCTAGCGGGTACAGATACGCAGTATTTT; CDR3: CASSLAPGLAGTDTQYF
J: TRBJ1-2; size: NA; V: TRBV25-1; D: NA; DNA: TGTGCCAGCAGTGAACTTGCACTGGCACAGGGCAATGGCTACACCTTC; CDR3: CASSELALAQGNGYTF
J: TRBJ1-5; size: NA; V: TRBV4-1; D: NA; DNA: TGCGCCAGCAGCCAATTCCAGAGCAATCAGCCCCAGCATTTT; CDR3: CASSQFQSNQPQHF
J: TRBJ1-2; size: NA; V: TRBV27; D: NA; DNA: TGTGCCAGCAGTCCCCCGGACGCCCTGGGGGCCCTTTATGGCTACACCTTC; CDR3: CASSPPDALGALYGYTF
J: TRBJ1-1; size: NA; V: TRBV27; D: TRBD1; DNA: TGTGCCAGCAGTTTAAGTCCAGGGGGCGATGACACGGCTTTCTTT; CDR3: CASSLSPGGDDTAFF
J: TRBJ1-1; size: many; V: TRBV10-3; D: NA; DNA: TGTGCCATCGGGCGGAACACTGAAGCTTTCTTT; CDR3: CAIGRNTEAFF
J: TRBJ2-1; size: NA; V: TRBV7-6; D: NA; DNA: TGTGCCAGCAGCTTACGGGGGCGGGAGCCGGGAGAGCAGTTCTTC; CDR3: CASSLRGREPGEQFF
J: TRBJ1-2; size: NA; V: TRBV7-9; D: NA; DNA: TGTGCCAGCAGCTTAGATGAGTATGGCTACACCTTC; CDR3: CASSLDEYGYTF
J: TRBJ1-6; size: NA; V: TRBV18; D: NA; DNA: TGTGCCAGCTCACCACGTAGTAGTTCCTATAATTCACCCCTCCACTTT; CDR3: CASSPRSSSYNSPLHF
J: TRBJ2-2; size: NA; V: TRBV24-1; D: NA; DNA: TGTGCCACCAGTGGGACCAGGACGGGACTGAACACCGGGGAGCTGTTTTTT; CDR3: CATSGTRTGLNTGELFF
J: TRBJ2-5; size: NA; V: TRBV11-1; D: NA; DNA: TGTGCCAGCAGCCTACTTTTCCGAGGGGAGACCCAGTACTTC; CDR3: CASSLLFRGETQYF
J: TRBJ2-1; size: NA; V: TRBV7-9; D: TRBD2; DNA: TGTGCCAGCAGCTGGGAGGGATGGGATGGCTACAATGAGCAGTTCTTC; CDR3: CASSWEGWDGYNEQFF
J: TRBJ1-3; size: NA; V: TRBV9; D: NA; DNA: TGTGCCAGCAGCGTAGCCGGCTCTGGAAACACCATATATTTT; CDR3: CASSVAGSGNTIYF
J: TRBJ2-1; size: NA; V: TRBV20-1; D: TRBD1; DNA: TGCAGTGCTAGTCACAGGGGGCTTTACAATGAGCAGTTCTTC; CDR3: CSASHRGLYNEQFF
J: TRBJ1-6; size: NA; V: TRBV14; D: TRBD1; DNA: TGTGCCAGCAGCCACGACAGGGTGCATAATTCACCCCTCCACTTT; CDR3: CASSHDRVHNSPLHF